The TCR beta chain described here comes from a study of CD8+CD57+ T cells in acquired aplastic anemia. Study-wide background: Sorting CD4+ and CD8+ cells gave DNA averaging approximately 3 ug.

Genomic DNA provided the template from which TCR beta VDJ and CDR3 profiles were obtained. TCRdb re-called the reads with MiXCR, one entry per CDR3 protein. The sample has 200,000 to 300,000 distinct CDR3 sequences; approximately 45% are singletons. Study outcomes and limitations: Common to patients and controls were about 31 CD8+ CDR3 sequences.

CD8+CD57+ cell expansion had been shown by flow cytometry in patients chosen for sequencing. V gave up 7 bases and J gave up 1 base; unmatched junction bases: 4. The CDR3 length is 14 residues. Germline V lookup: CDR1 KGHDR, CDR2 SFDVKD. This clonotype was observed at least ten times. Antigen specificity is unknown. The genes are TRBV24-1 and TRBJ2-7; 9 bases align to TRBD2. This receptor was obtained from a human donor with aplastic anemia. Material: sorted CD4+, CD8+, or CD8+CD57+ T cells (not recorded which) from PBMCs. This CDR3 is CATSPSGVSYEQYF. The CDR3 nucleotides read TGTGCCACCAGCCCTAGCGGGGTTTCCTACGAGCAGTACTTC.